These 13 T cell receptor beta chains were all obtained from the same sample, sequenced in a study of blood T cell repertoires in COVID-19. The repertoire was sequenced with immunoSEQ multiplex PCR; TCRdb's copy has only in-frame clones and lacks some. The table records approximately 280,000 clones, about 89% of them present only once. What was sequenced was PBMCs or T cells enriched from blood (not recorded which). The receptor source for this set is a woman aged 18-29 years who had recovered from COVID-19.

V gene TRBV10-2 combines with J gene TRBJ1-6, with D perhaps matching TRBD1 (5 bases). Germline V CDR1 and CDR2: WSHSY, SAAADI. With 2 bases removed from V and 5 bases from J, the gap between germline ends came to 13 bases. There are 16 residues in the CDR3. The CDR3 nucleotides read TGCGCCAGCAGTGAGCCGGGGGGATCAGATAATTCACCCCTCCACTTT. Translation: CASSEPGGSDNSPLHF.

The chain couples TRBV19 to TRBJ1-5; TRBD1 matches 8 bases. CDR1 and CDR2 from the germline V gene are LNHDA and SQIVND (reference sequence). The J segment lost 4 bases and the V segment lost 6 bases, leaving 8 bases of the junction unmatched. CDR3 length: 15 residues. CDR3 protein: CASRDRGRINQPQHF. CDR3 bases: TGTGCCAGTAGAGACAGGGGCCGTATTAATCAGCCCCAGCATTTT.

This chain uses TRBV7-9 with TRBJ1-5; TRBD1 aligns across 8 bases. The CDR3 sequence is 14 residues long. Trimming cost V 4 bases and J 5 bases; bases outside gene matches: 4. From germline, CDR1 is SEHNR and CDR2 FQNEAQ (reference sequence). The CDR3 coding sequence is TGTGCCAGCAGCTCGGACAGGGCCTATCAGCCCCAGCATTTT. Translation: CASSSDRAYQPQHF. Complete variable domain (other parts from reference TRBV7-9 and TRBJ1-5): DTGVSQNPRHKITKRGQNVTFRCDPISEHNRLYWYRQTLGQGPEFLTYFQNEAQLEKSRLLSDRFSAERPKGSFSTLEIQRTEQGDSAMYLCASSSDRAYQPQHFGDGTRLSIL.

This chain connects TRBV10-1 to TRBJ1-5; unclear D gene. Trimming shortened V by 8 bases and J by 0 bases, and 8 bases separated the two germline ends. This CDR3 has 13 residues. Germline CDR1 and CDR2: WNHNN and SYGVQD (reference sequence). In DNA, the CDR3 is TGCGCCAGCCCCCGGGATAGCAATCAGCCCCAGCATTTT. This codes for CASPRDSNQPQHF.

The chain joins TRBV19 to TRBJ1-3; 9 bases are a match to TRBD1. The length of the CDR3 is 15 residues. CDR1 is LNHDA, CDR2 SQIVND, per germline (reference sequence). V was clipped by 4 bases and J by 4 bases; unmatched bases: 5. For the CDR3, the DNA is TGTGCCAGTAGTACCGGACAGGGGACGGGAAACACCATATATTTT. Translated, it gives CASSTGQGTGNTIYF.

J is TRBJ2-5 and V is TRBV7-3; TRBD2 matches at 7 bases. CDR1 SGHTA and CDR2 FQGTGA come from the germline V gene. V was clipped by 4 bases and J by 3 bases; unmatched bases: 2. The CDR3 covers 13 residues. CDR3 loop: CASSSGLEETQYF. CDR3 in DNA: TGTGCCAGCAGCTCCGGACTAGAAGAGACCCAGTACTTC.

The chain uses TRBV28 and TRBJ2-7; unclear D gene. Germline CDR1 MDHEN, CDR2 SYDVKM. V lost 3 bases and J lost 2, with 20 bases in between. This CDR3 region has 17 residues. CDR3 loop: CASSLVRLRNDTYEQYF. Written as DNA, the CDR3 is TGTGCCAGCAGTTTGGTCAGGTTACGAAACGATACCTACGAGCAGTACTTC.

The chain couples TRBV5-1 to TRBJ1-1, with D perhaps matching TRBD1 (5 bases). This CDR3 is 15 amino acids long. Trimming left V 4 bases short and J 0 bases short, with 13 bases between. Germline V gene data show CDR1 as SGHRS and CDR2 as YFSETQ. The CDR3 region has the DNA TGCGCCAGCAGCCAATCGACAGTTATGAACACTGAAGCTTTCTTT. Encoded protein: CASSQSTVMNTEAFF. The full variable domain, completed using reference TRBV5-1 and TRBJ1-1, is KAGVTQTPRYLIKTRGQQVTLSCSPISGHRSVSWYQQTPGQGLQFLFEYFSETQRNKGNFPGRFSGRQFSNSRSEMNVSTLELGDSALYLCASSQSTVMNTEAFFGQGTRLTVV.

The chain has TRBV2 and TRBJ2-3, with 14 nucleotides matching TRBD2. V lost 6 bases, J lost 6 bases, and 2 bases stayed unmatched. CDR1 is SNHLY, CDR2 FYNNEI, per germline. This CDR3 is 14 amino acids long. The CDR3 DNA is TGTGCCAGCAGGGGGACTAGCGGGAGTGATACGCAGTATTTT. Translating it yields CASRGTSGSDTQYF. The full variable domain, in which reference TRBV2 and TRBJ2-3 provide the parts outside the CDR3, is EPEVTQTPSHQVTQMGQEVILRCVPISNHLYFYWYRQILGQKVEFLVSFYNNEISEKSEIFDDQFSVERPDGSNFTLKIRSTKLEDSAMYFCASRGTSGSDTQYFGPGTRLTVL.

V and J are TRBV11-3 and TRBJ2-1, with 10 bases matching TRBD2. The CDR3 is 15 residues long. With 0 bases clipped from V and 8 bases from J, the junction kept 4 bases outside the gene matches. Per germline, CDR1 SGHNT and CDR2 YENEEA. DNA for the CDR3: TGTGCCAGCAGCTTAGATCCTAGCGGGGGTGATGAGCAGTTCTTC. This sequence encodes CASSLDPSGGDEQFF.

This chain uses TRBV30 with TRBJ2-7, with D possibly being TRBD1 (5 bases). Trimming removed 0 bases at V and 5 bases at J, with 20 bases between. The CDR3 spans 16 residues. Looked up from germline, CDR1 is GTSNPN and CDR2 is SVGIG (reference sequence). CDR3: CAWSVPRSGSINEQYF. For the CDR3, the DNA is TGTGCCTGGAGTGTACCTCGATCAGGGTCTATCAACGAGCAGTACTTC.

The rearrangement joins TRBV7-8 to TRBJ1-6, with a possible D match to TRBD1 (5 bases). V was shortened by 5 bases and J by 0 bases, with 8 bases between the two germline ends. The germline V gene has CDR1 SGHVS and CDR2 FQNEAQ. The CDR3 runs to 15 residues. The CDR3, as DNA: TGTGCCAGCAGCGGGGGGAGCTCCTATAATTCACCCCTCCACTTT. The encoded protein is CASSGGSSYNSPLHF.

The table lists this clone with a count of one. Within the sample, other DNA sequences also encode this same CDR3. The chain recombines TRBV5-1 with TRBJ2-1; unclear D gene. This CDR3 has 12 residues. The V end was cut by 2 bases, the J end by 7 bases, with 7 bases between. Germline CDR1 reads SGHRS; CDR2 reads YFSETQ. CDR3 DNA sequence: TGCGCCAGCAGCTTCGGCGGAAATGAGCAGTTCTTC. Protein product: CASSFGGNEQFF.